This paragraph reports one TCR beta chain. This sample was taken from a study of regulatory and conventional T cells in RAG deficiency. The CDR3 loop spans 13 amino acids. The V gene lost 1 base and the J gene lost 2 bases, with 6 bases spanning the gap. Germline CDR1 KGHSH, CDR2 LQKENI. The assay was immunoSEQ multiplex PCR, and TCRdb's table has in-frame clones only and misses some. Counted here are about 28,000 clones, about 90% occurring once; the ten biggest clones make up roughly 0.82%. The sorted regulatory T cells were CD4+, CD25-high and CD127-low, with genomic DNA sequenced. The same data also went into a second study, on regulatory T cells. That source adds: The primer mix had 52 TRBV and 13 TRBJ primers. In patients, unique TRB V-J pairs were restricted and V/J usage skewed, especially in Tregs.

Sequencing was performed on Tregs sorted from blood. The source is a human donor in good health. The rearrangement uses TRBV18 and TRBJ2-7; D is unresolved. The CDR3 DNA sequence: TGTGCCAGCTCACCACTGGACCCCTACGAGCAGTACTTC. Translated: CASSPLDPYEQYF.